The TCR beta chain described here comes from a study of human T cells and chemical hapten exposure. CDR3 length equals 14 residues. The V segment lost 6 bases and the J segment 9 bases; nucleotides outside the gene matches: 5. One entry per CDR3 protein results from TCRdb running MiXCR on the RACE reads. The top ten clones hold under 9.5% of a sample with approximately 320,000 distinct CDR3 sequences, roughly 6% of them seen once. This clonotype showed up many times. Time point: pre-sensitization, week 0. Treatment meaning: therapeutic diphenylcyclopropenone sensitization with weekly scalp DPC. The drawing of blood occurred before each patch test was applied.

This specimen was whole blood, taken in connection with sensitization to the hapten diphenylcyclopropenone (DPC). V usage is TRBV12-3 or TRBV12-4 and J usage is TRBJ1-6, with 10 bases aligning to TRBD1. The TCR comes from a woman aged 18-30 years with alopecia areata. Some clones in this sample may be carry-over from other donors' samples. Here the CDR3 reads CASRTGQGGSPLHF. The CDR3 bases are TGTGCCAGCAGAACCGGACAGGGGGGTTCACCCCTCCACTTT.